These 7 T cell receptor beta chains originate from one sample sequenced in a study of cytomegalovirus exposure and HLA in healthy donors (dated by TCRdb to 2015 to 2018). To prepare the library, the immunoSEQ multiplex PCR assay was applied. For the multiplex PCR, a mixture combining 60 forward primers for TCR Vbeta segments and 13 reverse primers for TCR Jbeta segments was used. In its TCRdb copy, this immuneACCESS table keeps in-frame sequences only and misses some clones. Where compared with another copy, unresolved V genes explain less than half of these, and the others have no known cause. For this sample the table gives around 80,000 clones, of which approximately 65% were detected only once. The ten largest clones represent 4% to 5.5% of the sample. The specimen sequenced was PBMCs. The receptors shown here come from a male donor in good health and CMV-seropositive.

The chain employs TRBV11-3 and TRBJ2-3; possibly TRBD2 for D (5 bases). The CDR3 contains 14 residues. The germline gives CDR1 SGHNT, CDR2 YENEEA. The V end was cut by 0 bases, the J end by 6 bases, with 10 bases between. The CDR3 nucleotides are TGTGCCAGCAGCTTAGATCCTAGCCTGGATACGCAGTATTTT. Protein: CASSLDPSLDTQYF.

The V call is TRBV19, the J call TRBJ2-5, with TRBD2 matching over 7 bases. The CDR3 length is 16 residues. V shed 1 base, J shed 5 bases, and the junction held 10 bases outside the gene matches. Germline V gene data show CDR1 as LNHDA and CDR2 as SQIVND (reference sequence). CDR3 DNA sequence: TGTGCCAGTAGTATAGGGACTAGTTCCCCGGGGGAGACCCAGTACTTC. Protein product: CASSIGTSSPGETQYF.

The chain uses TRBV6-5 and TRBJ1-4; 8 nucleotides match TRBD1. The germline V gene encodes CDR1 MNHEY and CDR2 SVGAGI. This CDR3 has 14 residues. V lost 4 bases to trimming and J lost 7 bases; unmatched junction nucleotides: 5. CDR3 DNA sequence: TGTGCCAGCAGTTCCTACAGGGGGGGTGAAAAACTGTTTTTT. The encoded protein is CASSSYRGGEKLFF.

The chain recombines TRBV7-2 with TRBJ2-5; D is ambiguous. Germline values: CDR1 SGHTA, CDR2 FQGNSA. The CDR3 sequence is 12 residues long. V was shortened by 1 base and J by 7 bases, with 7 bases between the two germline ends. Written as DNA, the CDR3 is TGTGCCAGCAGCTTAGGAGATGGGACCCAGTACTTC. This sequence encodes CASSLGDGTQYF.

This clone was seen a few times. V usage is TRBV9 and J usage is TRBJ2-3; 11 bases match TRBD2. Per the germline V gene, CDR1 is SGDLS and CDR2 is YYNGEE. The V gene end was trimmed by 3 bases and the J gene end by 6 bases; junction bases not matched to a gene: 6. The CDR3 length is 15 residues. CDR3 amino acids: CASSGYSGGVDTQYF. CDR3 DNA: TGTGCCAGCAGCGGTTATAGCGGGGGGGTCGATACGCAGTATTTT.

In its sample, this clone was seen once. V gene TRBV2 combines with J gene TRBJ2-1; D perhaps matches TRBD2 (7 bases). The length of the CDR3 is 15 residues. The ends were cut back, 2 bases at V and 9 bases at J, with 17 bases in the middle. Germline V gene lookup returns CDR1 SNHLY and CDR2 FYNNEI. In nucleotides, the CDR3 is TGTGCCAGCAGTGAAAGCAGGGGAGGGGGAATTGAGCAGTTCTTC. This gives the protein CASSESRGGGIEQFF.

The V call is TRBV27, the J call TRBJ2-7; TRBD2 aligns across 9 bases. The CDR3 spans 13 residues. V gave up 6 bases and J gave up 7 bases; unmatched junction bases: 7. Germline V lookup: CDR1 MNHEY, CDR2 SMNVEV (reference sequence). CDR3 nucleotides: TGTGCCAGCAGACCGACTAGCGGCATTGAGCAGTACTTC. Its protein is CASRPTSGIEQYF.